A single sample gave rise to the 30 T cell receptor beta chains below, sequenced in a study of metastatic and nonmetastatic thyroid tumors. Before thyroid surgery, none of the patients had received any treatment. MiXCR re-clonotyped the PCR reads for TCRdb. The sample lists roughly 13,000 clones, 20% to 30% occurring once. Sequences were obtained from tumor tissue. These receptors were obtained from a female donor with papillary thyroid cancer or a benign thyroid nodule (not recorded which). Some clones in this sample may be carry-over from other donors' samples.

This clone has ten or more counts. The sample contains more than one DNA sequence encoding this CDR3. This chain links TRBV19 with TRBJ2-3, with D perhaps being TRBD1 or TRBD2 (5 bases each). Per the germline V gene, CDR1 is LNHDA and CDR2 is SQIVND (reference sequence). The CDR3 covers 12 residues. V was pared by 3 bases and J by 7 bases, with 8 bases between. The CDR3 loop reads CASSIGGHTQYF. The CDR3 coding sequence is TGTGCCAGTAGTATTGGGGGACATACGCAGTATTTT.

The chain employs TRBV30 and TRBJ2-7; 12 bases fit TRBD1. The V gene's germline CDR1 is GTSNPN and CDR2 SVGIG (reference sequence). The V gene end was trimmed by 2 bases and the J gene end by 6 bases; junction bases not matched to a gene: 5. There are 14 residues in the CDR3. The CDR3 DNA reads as TGTGCCTGGAGTTTTGGGGGACAGGGGGCCGAGCAGTACTTC. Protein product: CAWSFGGQGAEQYF.

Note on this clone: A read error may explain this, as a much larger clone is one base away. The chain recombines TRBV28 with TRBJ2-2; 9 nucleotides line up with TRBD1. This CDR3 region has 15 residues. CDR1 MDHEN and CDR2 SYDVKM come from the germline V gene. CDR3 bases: TGCGCCAGCAGTCCAAACAGGGGGCGCGCCGGGGAGCTGTTTTTT. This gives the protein CASSPNRGRAGELFF.

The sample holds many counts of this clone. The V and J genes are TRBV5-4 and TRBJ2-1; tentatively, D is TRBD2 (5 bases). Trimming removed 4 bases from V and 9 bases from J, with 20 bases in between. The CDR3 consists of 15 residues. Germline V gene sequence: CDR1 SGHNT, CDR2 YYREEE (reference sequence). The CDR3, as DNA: TGTGCCAGCAGCCTTGACTACACTTTACAGAGTGAGCAGTTCTTC. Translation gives CASSLDYTLQSEQFF.

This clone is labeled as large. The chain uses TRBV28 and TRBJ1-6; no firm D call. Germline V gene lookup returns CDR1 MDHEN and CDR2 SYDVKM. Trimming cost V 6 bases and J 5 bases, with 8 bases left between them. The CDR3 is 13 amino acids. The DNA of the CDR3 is TGTGCCAGCAGACAGTGGCATAATTCACCCCTCCACTTT. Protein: CASRQWHNSPLHF.

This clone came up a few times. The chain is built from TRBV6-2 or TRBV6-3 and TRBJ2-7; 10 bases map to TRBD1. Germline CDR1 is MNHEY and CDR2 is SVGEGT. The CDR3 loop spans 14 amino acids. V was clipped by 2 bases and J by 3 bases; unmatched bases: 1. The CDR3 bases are TGTGCCAGCAGTTACGGACAGGGGGGCTACGAGCAGTACTTC. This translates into CASSYGQGGYEQYF.

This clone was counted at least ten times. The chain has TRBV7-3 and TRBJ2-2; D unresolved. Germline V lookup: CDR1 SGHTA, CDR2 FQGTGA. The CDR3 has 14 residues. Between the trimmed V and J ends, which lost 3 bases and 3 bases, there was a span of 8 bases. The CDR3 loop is CASSLGRDTGELFF. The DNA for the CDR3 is TGTGCCAGCAGCTTGGGTAGAGACACCGGGGAGCTGTTTTTT. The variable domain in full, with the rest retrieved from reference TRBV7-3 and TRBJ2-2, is GAGVSQTPSNKVTEKGKYVELRCDPISGHTALYWYRQSLGQGPEFLIYFQGTGAADDSGLPNDRFFAVRPEGSVSTLKIQRTERGDSAVYLCASSLGRDTGELFFGEGSRLTVL.

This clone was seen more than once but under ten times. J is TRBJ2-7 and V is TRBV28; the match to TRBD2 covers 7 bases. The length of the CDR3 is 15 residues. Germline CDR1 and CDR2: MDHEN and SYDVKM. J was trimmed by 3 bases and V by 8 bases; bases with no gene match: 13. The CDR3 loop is CASAASTSDFYEQYF. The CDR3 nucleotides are TGTGCCAGCGCGGCTTCTACTAGCGACTTCTACGAGCAGTACTTC.

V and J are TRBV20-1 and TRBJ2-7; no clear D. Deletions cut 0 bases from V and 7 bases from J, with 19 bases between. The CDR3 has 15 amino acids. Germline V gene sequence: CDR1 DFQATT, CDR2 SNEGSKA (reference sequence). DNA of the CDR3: TGCAGTGCTAGAGACCTCCAGCCTCTCCTCGGAGAGCAGTACTTC. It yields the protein CSARDLQPLLGEQYF.

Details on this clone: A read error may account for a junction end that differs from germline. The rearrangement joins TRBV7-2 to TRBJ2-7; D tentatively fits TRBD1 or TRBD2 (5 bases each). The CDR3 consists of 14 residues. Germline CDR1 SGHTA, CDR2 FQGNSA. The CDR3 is CSSSRDGEEGEHYF. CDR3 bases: TGTTCCAGCAGCAGGGACGGAGAGGAAGGGGAGCATTACTTC. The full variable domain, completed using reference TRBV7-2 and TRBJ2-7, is GAGVSQSPSNKVTEKGKDVELRCDPISGHTALYWYRQSLGQGLEFLIYFQGNSAPDKSGLPSDRFSAERTGGSVSTLTIQRTQQEDSAVYLCSSSRDGEEGEHYFGPGTRLTVT.

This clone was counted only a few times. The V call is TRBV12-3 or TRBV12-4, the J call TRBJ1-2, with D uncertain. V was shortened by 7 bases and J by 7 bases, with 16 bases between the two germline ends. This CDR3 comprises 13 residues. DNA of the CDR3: TGTGCCAGCACGGTAGTCGGAGAGGGTGGCTACACCTTC. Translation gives CASTVVGEGGYTF.

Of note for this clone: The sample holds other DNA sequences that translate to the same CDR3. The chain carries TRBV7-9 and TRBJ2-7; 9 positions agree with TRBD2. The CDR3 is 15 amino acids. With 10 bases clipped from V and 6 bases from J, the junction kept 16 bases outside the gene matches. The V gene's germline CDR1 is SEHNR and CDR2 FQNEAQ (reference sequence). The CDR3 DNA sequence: TGTGCCACCTTCCTCATACTAGCGGGTGCCCCCGAGCAGTACTTC. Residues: CATFLILAGAPEQYF.

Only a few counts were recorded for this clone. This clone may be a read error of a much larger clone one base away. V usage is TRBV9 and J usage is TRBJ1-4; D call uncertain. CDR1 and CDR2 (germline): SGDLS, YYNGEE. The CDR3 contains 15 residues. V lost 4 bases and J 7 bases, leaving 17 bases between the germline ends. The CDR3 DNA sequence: TGTGCCAGCAGCCCCTCGGTACAGACCTCTGAAAAACTGTTTTTT. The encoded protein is CASSPSVQTSEKLFF. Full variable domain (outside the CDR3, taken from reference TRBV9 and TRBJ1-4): DSGVTQTPKHLITATGQRVTLRCSPRSGDLSVYWYQQSLDQGLQFLIQYYNGEERAKGNILERFSAQQFPDLHSELNLSSLELGDSALYFCASSPSVQTSEKLFFGSGTQLSVL.

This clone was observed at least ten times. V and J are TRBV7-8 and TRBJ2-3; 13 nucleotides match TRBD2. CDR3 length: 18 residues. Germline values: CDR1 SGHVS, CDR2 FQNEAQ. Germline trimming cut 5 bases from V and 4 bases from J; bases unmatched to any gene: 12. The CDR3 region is CASSPAWTSGGRSDTQYF. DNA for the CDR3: TGTGCCAGCAGCCCCGCATGGACTAGCGGGGGAAGGTCAGATACGCAGTATTTT.

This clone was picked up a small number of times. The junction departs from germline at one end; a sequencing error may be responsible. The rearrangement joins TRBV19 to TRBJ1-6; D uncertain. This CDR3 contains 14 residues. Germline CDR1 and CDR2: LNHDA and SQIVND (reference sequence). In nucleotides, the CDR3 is TGTGCCATTAGTGTGACGGGTTATAATTCACCCCTCCACTTT. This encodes CAISVTGYNSPLHF.

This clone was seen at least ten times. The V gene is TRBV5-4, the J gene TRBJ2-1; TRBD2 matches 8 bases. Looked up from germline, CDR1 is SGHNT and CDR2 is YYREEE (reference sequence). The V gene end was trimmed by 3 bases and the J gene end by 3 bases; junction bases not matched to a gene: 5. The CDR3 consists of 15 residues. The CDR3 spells CASSSYGRDYNEQFF. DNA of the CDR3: TGTGCCAGCAGCTCCTACGGGAGGGACTACAATGAGCAGTTCTTC. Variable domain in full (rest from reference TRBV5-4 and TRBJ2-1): ETGVTQSPTHLIKTRGQQVTLRCSSQSGHNTVSWYQQALGQGPQFIFQYYREEENGRGNFPPRFSGLQFPNYSSELNVNALELDDSALYLCASSSYGRDYNEQFFGPGTRLTVL.

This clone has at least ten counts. The CDR3 nucleotides are TGTGCCATCAGTGACTACAGCTCCTATAATTCACCCCTCCACTTT. Translated: CAISDYSSYNSPLHF. J is TRBJ1-6 and V is TRBV10-3; D unclear. V was clipped by 3 bases and J by 0 bases, with 6 bases between them. CDR1 is ENHRY and CDR2 is SYGVKD in the germline V gene. The length of the CDR3 is 15 residues.

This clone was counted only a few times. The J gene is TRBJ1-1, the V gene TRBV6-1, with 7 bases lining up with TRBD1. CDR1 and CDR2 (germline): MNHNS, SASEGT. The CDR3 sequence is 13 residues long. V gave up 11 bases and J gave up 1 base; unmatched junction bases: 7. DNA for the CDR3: TGTGCCGCCTCAGACAGGGCGAACACTGAAGCTTTCTTT. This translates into CAASDRANTEAFF.

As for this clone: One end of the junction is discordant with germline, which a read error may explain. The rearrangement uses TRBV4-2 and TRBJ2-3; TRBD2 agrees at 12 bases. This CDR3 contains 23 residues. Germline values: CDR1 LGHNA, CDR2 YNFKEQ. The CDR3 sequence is CASSPLGTGATTTSGGGRETQYF. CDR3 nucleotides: TGTGCCAGCAGCCCGCTGGGGACAGGGGCCACAACGACTAGCGGGGGAGGACGGGAGACCCAGTACTTT.

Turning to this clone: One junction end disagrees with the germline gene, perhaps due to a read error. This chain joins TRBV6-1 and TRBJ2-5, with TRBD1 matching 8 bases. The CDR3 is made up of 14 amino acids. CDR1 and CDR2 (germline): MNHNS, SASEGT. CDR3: CASSEQGAGETHYF. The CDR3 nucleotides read TGTGCCAGCAGTGAGCAGGGGGCAGGAGAGACCCATTACTTC.

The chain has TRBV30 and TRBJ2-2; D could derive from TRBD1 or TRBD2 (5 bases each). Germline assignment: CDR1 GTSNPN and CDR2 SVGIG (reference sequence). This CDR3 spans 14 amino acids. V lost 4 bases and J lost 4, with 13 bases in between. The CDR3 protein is CAWKTEGLTGELFF. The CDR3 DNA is TGTGCCTGGAAGACAGAGGGTCTCACCGGGGAGCTGTTTTTT. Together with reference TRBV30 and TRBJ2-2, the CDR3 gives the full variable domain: SQTIHQWPATLVQPVGSPLSLECTVEGTSNPNLYWYRQAAGRGLQLLFYSVGIGQISSEVPQNLSASRPQDRQFILSSKKLLLSDSGFYLCAWKTEGLTGELFFGEGSRLTVL.

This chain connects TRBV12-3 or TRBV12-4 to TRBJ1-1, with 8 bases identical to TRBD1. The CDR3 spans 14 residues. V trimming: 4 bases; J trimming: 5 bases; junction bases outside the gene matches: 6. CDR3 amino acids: CASSSQRTGTEAFF. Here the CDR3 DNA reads TGTGCCAGCAGTTCCCAGCGGACAGGGACTGAAGCTTTCTTT.

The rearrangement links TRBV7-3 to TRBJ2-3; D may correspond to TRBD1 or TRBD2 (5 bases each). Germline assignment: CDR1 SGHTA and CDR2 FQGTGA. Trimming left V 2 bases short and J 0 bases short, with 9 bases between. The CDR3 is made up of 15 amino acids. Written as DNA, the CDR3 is TGTGCCAGCAGCTTAGCGTGGGGGAGCACAGATACGCAGTATTTT. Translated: CASSLAWGSTDTQYF. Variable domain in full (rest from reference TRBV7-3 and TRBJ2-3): GAGVSQTPSNKVTEKGKYVELRCDPISGHTALYWYRQSLGQGPEFLIYFQGTGAADDSGLPNDRFFAVRPEGSVSTLKIQRTERGDSAVYLCASSLAWGSTDTQYFGPGTRLTVL.

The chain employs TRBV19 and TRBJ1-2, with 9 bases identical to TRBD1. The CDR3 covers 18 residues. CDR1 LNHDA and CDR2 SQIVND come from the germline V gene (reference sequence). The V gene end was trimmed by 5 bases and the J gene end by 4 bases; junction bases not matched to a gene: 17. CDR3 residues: CASSGGQGLPTSSYGYTF. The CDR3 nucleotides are TGTGCCAGTAGTGGGGGACAGGGCCTTCCGACGTCCTCCTATGGCTACACCTTC.

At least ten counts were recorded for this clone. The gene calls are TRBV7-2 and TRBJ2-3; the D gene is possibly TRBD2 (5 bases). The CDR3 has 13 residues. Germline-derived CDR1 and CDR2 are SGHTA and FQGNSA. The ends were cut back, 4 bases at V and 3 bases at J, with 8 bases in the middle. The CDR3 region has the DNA TGTGCCAGCAGCTGGTCGGGGACAGATACGCAGTATTTT. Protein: CASSWSGTDTQYF.

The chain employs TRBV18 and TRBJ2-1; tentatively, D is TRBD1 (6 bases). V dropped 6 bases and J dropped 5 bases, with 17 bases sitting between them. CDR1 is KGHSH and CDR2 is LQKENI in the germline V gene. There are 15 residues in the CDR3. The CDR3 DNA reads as TGTGCCAGCTCGCCTCCGGGACAAAGGAACAATGAGCAGTTCTTC. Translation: CASSPPGQRNNEQFF.

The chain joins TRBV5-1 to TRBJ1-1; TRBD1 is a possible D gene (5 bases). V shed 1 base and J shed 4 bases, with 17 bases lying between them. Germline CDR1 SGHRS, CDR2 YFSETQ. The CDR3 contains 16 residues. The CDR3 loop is CASSLYGHGVGTEAFF. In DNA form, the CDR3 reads TGCGCCAGCAGCTTGTATGGACATGGGGTAGGCACTGAAGCTTTCTTT.

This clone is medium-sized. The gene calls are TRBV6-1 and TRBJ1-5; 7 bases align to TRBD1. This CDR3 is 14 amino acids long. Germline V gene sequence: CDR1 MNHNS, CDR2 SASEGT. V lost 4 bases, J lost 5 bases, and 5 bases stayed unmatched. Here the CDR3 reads CASSGQGRDQPQHF. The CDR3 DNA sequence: TGTGCCAGCAGTGGACAGGGTAGGGATCAGCCCCAGCATTTT.

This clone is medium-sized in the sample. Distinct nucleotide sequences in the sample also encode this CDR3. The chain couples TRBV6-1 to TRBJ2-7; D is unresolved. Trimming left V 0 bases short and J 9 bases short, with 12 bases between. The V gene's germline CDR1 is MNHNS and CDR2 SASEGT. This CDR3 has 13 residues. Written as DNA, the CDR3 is TGTGCCAGCAGTGAAGCGCTTTTTGTCTTGCAGTACTTC. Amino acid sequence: CASSEALFVLQYF.

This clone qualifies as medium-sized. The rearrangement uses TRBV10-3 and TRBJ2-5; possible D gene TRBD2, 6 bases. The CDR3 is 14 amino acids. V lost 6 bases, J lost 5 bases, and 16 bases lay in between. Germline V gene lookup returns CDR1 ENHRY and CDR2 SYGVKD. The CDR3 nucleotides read TGTGCCATCAGCCCCACGGGGGTCGAGGAGACCCAGTACTTC. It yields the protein CAISPTGVEETQYF.